The clone carrying this T cell receptor beta chain was recorded a few times. How the authors handled the data: How many nucleated cells were present was estimated from reference gene primer amplification. Sequencing was performed with immunoSEQ multiplex PCR; in TCRdb, only in-frame clones are kept and a portion is missing. V and J calls and clone size are as listed in that table; D and trimming were resolved from the DNA. This table has 40,000 to 50,000 clones, roughly four fifths appearing once. The entry originates in a study of blood T cell repertoires in COVID-19. V shed 4 bases, J shed 0 bases, and the junction held 5 bases outside the gene matches. This CDR3 has 14 residues. The germline V gene has CDR1 SQVTM and CDR2 ANQGSEA.

The sample consisted of peripheral blood. This chain uses TRBV29-1 with TRBJ2-5; 7 bases match TRBD2. The clonotype was recovered from a man aged 35-49 years with active or convalescent COVID-19. Here the CDR3 DNA reads TGCAGCGTTGCTAGCGGCCCGTACCAAGAGACCCAGTACTTC. Residues: CSVASGPYQETQYF.